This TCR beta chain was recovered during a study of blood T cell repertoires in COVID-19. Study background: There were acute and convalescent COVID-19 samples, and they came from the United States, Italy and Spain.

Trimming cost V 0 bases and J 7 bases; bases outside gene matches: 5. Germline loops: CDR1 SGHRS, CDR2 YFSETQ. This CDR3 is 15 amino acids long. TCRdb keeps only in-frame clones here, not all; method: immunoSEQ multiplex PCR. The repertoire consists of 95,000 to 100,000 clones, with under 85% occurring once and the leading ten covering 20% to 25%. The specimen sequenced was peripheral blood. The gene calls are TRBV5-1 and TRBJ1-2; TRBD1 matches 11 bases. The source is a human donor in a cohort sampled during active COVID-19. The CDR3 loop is CASSLAGQGGIGYTF. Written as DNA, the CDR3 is TGCGCCAGCAGCTTGGCGGGACAGGGGGGAATTGGCTACACCTTC.